This T cell receptor beta chain derives from a study of blood T cell repertoires in COVID-19. On the study more broadly: Some COVID-19 samples were acute and others convalescent; all came from the United States, Italy and Spain. The analysed material was cDNA or gDNA that came from T cells, B-cell-depleted T cells, or PBMCs.

In the authors' methods: The authors estimated nucleated cell counts from reference gene primer amplification. This table comes from immunoSEQ multiplex PCR, and its TCRdb copy is limited to in-frame clones, with some not included. V, J and clone size reflect that table, while D and trimming were determined from the DNA. The sample consists of some 210,000 clones, about 83% of them appearing once. Germline V gene data show CDR1 as SGHVS and CDR2 as FQNEAQ. This CDR3 has 15 residues. The J segment lost 6 bases and the V segment lost 3 bases, leaving 6 bases of the junction unmatched. This sequence joins TRBV7-8 and TRBJ1-5; 9 bases are shared with TRBD1. The sequence was obtained from a man in his fifties with active or convalescent COVID-19. The sequenced sample consisted of peripheral blood. The CDR3 is CASSFRTGVGQPQHF. DNA for the CDR3: TGTGCCAGCAGCTTCCGGACAGGGGTTGGTCAGCCCCAGCATTTT.